This T cell receptor beta chain was captured in a study of blood T cells in healthy people across ages. Worth noting for this clonotype: Its antigen is unidentified.

Then a second PCR, running roughly 7 to 11 cycles, was carried out with a sample-barcoded 5' primer and a J-beta primer mix. The template-switch adaptor, which had 12 random nucleotides, put a tag on each cDNA molecule. TCRdb redid the calling of the 5' RACE reads with MiXCR, one entry per CDR3 protein. Of about 730,000 distinct CDR3 sequences in the sample, 43% were seen once. This CDR3 region has 15 residues. Germline V gives CDR1 SGHTA, CDR2 FQGTGA. Whole-study findings and limits: Fewer expanded clones and more diversity marked long-lived versus aged donors. Across the age range, TCR beta diversity per million T cells fell in a roughly linear way.

Sequencing used blood. This clonotype was sampled from a woman aged 60-75 years in good health. The gene calls are TRBV7-3 and TRBJ2-4; possibly TRBD1 for D (6 bases). The J call is uncertain, as TRBJ2-7 better fits the DNA end. CDR3 region: CASSLIGTIGDEQYF. The CDR3 DNA sequence: TGTGCCAGCAGCTTAATAGGGACAATCGGGGACGAGCAGTACTTC.